The present T cell receptor (beta chain) was sequenced within a study of post-analysis software for immune sequencing data. TCR beta libraries were prepared from cDNA with unique molecular identifiers. From the PCR reads, TCRdb called clonotypes with MiXCR, one entry per CDR3 protein. This repertoire shows roughly 670,000 distinct CDR3 sequences, around 64% found once; its top ten account for around 10%. Study-level points and caveats: Patients carried roughly 5 TRBV segments more frequently than controls did, and TRBV5-6, TRBV5-1 and TRBV20-1 were among them.

This clonotype has just a few counts. Its antigen is not known. Germline trimming cut 3 bases from V and 4 bases from J; bases unmatched to any gene: 9. The CDR3 runs 15 residues. Germline CDR1 DFQATT, CDR2 SNEGSKA (reference sequence). The genes are TRBV20-1 and TRBJ1-5; TRBD1 aligns across 7 bases. This receptor was identified in a girl aged 2 to 9 with multiple sclerosis. Sequenced material: blood. As DNA, the CDR3 is TGCAGTGCTAGTTCCCGGGCCAGGGGGAATCAGCCCCAGCATTTT. Protein: CSASSRARGNQPQHF.